These T cell receptor beta chains were read from a single sample in a study of low-dose radiotherapy and immunotherapy resistance in tumors. TCRdb itself ran the reads through MiXCR, one entry per CDR3 protein. Among roughly 46,000 distinct CDR3 sequences listed, around 11% were seen once. Sequenced here: PBMCs, sampled before treatment. These TCRs come from a female donor with ovarian cancer. The CDR3 runs from the conserved cysteine through the conserved F or W. The order of the fields is V gene, D gene, clone size, J gene, CDR3 protein, CDR3 DNA. The D gene is left open where the match is weak. Clone size, where shown, is once, few, many, or a class for clones that have expanded.

>TRBV9|NA|many|TRBJ1-2
CASSVGGENRGYTF
TGTGCCAGCAGCGTAGGAGGGGAAAACCGTGGCTACACCTTC
>TRBV2|NA|many|TRBJ1-3
CASSESGNTIYF
TGTGCCAGCAGTGAATCTGGAAACACCATATATTTT
>TRBV5-1|TRBD1|many|TRBJ1-4
CASSLGTGRGLNEKLFF
TGCGCCAGCAGCCTAGGGACAGGGAGAGGTCTTAATGAAAAACTGTTTTTT
>TRBV18|TRBD1|many|TRBJ1-5
CASSPKTGGDQPQHF
TGTGCCAGCTCACCAAAGACAGGGGGCGATCAGCCCCAGCATTTT
>TRBV11-2|NA|many|TRBJ2-1
CASSVFGQNPDEQFF
TGTGCCAGCAGCGTTTTTGGGCAAAACCCGGATGAGCAGTTCTTC
>TRBV6-5|NA|many|TRBJ2-5
CASSYSIPETQYF
TGTGCCAGCAGTTACTCAATTCCCGAGACCCAGTACTTC
>TRBV12-3/TRBV12-4|NA|NA|TRBJ1-2
CASSLKPDYGYTF
TGTGCCAGCAGTTTAAAGCCAGACTATGGCTACACCTTC
>TRBV11-2|TRBD2|many|TRBJ2-1
CASSFRGLAVDNEQFF
TGTGCCAGCAGCTTTCGGGGACTAGCTGTGGACAATGAGCAGTTCTTC
>TRBV19|TRBD1|many|TRBJ1-3
CASSLGTGSLSGNTIYF
TGTGCCAGTAGCCTCGGGACAGGGTCTCTCTCTGGAAACACCATATATTTT
>TRBV7-8|TRBD1|many|TRBJ1-1
CASSLGTGVTEAFF
TGTGCCAGCAGCTTAGGGACAGGGGTTACTGAAGCTTTCTTT
>TRBV29-1|TRBD2|many|TRBJ2-5
CSGGQVRLAGLTQYF
TGCAGCGGCGGACAGGTCAGACTAGCGGGACTGACCCAGTACTTC
>TRBV5-1|TRBD1|NA|TRBJ2-5
CASSSGQGQETQYF
TGCGCCAGCAGCTCCGGACAGGGCCAAGAGACCCAGTACTTC
>TRBV7-9|NA|many|TRBJ2-3
CASSLGSGWDTQYF
TGTGCCAGCAGCTTGGGGTCGGGCTGGGATACGCAGTATTTT
>TRBV12-3/TRBV12-4|NA|NA|TRBJ2-3
CASSWGLPEGTQYF
TGTGCCAGCAGTTGGGGCCTCCCAGAGGGGACGCAGTATTTT
>TRBV28|NA|many|TRBJ2-7
CASSLQGNSYEQYF
TGTGCCAGCAGTTTACAGGGGAACTCCTACGAGCAGTACTTC
>TRBV20-1|NA|many|TRBJ2-2
CSASGDTGELFF
TGCAGTGCTAGCGGGGACACCGGGGAGCTGTTTTTT
>TRBV19|TRBD2|many|TRBJ2-1
CASTPGLAGGRLSYNEQFF
TGTGCCAGTACCCCGGGACTAGCGGGGGGACGACTCTCCTACAATGAGCAGTTCTTC
>TRBV20-1|NA|NA|TRBJ2-1
CSAKSWKNEQFF
TGCAGTGCTAAGAGTTGGAAGAATGAGCAGTTCTTC
>TRBV12-3/TRBV12-4|TRBD2|NA|TRBJ2-1
CASSYLAGGHEFF
TGTGCCAGCAGTTATCTAGCGGGGGGCCATGAGTTCTTC
>TRBV28|NA|many|TRBJ2-2
CAILPNTGELFF
TGTGCCATACTCCCGAACACCGGGGAGCTGTTTTTT
>TRBV21-1|NA|many|TRBJ2-1
CASTGHRPDNEQFF
TGTGCCAGCACGGGACATCGCCCGGACAATGAGCAGTTCTTC
>TRBV6-2/TRBV6-3|NA|NA|TRBJ2-2
CASRTSGAPGSCFF
NA
>TRBV12-3/TRBV12-4|NA|few|TRBJ1-2
CASSLLWGQTYYGYTF
TGTGCCAGCAGTTTACTTTGGGGGCAGACCTACTATGGCTACACCTTC
>TRBV12-3/TRBV12-4|TRBD1|many|TRBJ1-1
CATRKGGQGGSEAFF
TGTGCCACCCGAAAGGGGGGACAGGGGGGGAGTGAAGCTTTCTTT
>TRBV20-1|TRBD2|many|TRBJ2-7
CSASVGGGPGGPNEQYF
TGCAGTGCTAGCGTCGGGGGAGGGCCTGGTGGCCCCAACGAGCAGTACTTC
>TRBV18|NA|many|TRBJ1-4
CASSPPQNEKLFF
TGTGCCAGCTCACCACCGCAGAATGAAAAACTGTTTTTT
>TRBV7-2|TRBD2|many|TRBJ2-3
CASSASGGRADTQYF
TGTGCCAGCAGCGCTAGCGGGGGGCGGGCAGATACGCAGTATTTT
>TRBV4-1|TRBD1|many|TRBJ1-1
CASSQGTGYIAFF
TGCGCCAGCAGCCAAGGGACAGGGTACATCGCTTTCTTT
>TRBV19|TRBD1|NA|TRBJ2-5
CASNDRGQETQYF
TGTGCCAGTAATGACAGGGGCCAAGAGACCCAGTACTTC
>TRBV11-2|NA|many|TRBJ2-7
CASSQQGRGEQYF
TGTGCCAGCAGCCAACAGGGGCGGGGGGAGCAGTACTTC
>TRBV20-1|NA|many|TRBJ1-4
CSARFYGGNDGKLFF
TGCAGTGCTAGATTCTACGGGGGGAATGACGGAAAACTGTTTTTT
>TRBV29-1|NA|many|TRBJ2-3
CSVDQGTDTQYF
TGCAGCGTTGACCAGGGCACAGATACGCAGTATTTT
>TRBV28|TRBD2|few|TRBJ2-1
CASSPGTSGVHEQFF
TGTGCCAGCAGTCCCGGGACTAGCGGAGTTCATGAGCAGTTCTTC
>TRBV5-1|TRBD1|many|TRBJ1-3
CASSPWTGLNGNTIYF
TGCGCCAGCAGCCCTTGGACAGGGCTTAACGGAAACACCATATATTTT
>TRBV28|TRBD1|many|TRBJ2-3
CASSSTGEADTQYF
TGTGCCAGCAGTTCGACAGGGGAGGCGGATACGCAGTATTTT
>TRBV15|NA|few|TRBJ1-5
CATSRVGVGQPQHF
TGTGCCACCAGCAGAGTGGGGGTGGGTCAGCCCCAGCATTTT
>TRBV4-2|NA|NA|TRBJ2-7
CASSQVDGYEQYF
TGTGCCAGCAGCCAAGTAGACGGCTACGAGCAGTACTTC
>TRBV20-1|NA|many|TRBJ2-1
CSARSLGVLADNEQFF
TGCAGTGCTAGGTCTTTGGGGGTCCTAGCAGACAATGAGCAGTTCTTC
>TRBV6-6|TRBD1|many|TRBJ1-1
CASSPGTGPHSAEAFF
TGTGCCAGCAGTCCAGGGACAGGGCCCCACTCCGCTGAAGCTTTCTTT
>TRBV7-2|NA|many|TRBJ1-2
CASSLDPGRPYGYTF
TGTGCCAGCAGCTTAGATCCAGGGAGGCCCTATGGCTACACCTTC
>TRBV28|NA|many|TRBJ1-5
CASSLLFLVGGPSNQPQHF
TGTGCCAGCAGTTTATTATTTCTGGTCGGGGGGCCGAGCAATCAGCCCCAGCATTTT
>TRBV20-1|NA|many|TRBJ1-2
CSALLGTRGYTF
TGCAGTGCCCTCCTTGGGACTAGGGGCTACACCTTC
>TRBV7-3|NA|NA|TRBJ2-3
CASSFLFQGDTQYF
TGTGCCAGCAGCTTTTTGTTCCAGGGGGATACGCAGTATTTT
>TRBV7-9|NA|NA|TRBJ2-5
CASSPPLNQPLQETQYF
TGTGCCAGCAGCCCGCCCCTGAACCAACCCCTTCAAGAGACCCAGTACTTC